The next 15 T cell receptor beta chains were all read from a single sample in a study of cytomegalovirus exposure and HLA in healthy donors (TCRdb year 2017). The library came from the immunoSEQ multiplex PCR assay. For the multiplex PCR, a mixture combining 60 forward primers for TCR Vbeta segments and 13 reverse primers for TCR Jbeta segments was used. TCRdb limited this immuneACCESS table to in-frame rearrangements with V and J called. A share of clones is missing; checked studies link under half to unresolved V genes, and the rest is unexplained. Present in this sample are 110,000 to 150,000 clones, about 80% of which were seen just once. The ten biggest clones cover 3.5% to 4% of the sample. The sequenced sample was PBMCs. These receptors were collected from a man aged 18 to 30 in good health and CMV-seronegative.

CDR3 residues: CASSSGTRGDEQYF. The CDR3, as DNA: TGTGCCAGCAGCTCCGGGACTAGGGGGGACGAGCAGTACTTC. The V call is TRBV2, the J call TRBJ2-7; 8 nucleotides align to TRBD2. The germline gives CDR1 SNHLY, CDR2 FYNNEI. There are 14 residues in the CDR3. V lost 6 bases to trimming and J lost 5 bases; unmatched junction nucleotides: 9.

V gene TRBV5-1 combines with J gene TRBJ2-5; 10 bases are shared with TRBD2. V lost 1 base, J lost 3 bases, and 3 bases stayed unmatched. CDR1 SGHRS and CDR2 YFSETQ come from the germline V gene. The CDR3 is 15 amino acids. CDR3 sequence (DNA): TGCGCCAGCAGCTTGATCCTAGCGGGAGAAGAGACCCAGTACTTC. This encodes CASSLILAGEETQYF.

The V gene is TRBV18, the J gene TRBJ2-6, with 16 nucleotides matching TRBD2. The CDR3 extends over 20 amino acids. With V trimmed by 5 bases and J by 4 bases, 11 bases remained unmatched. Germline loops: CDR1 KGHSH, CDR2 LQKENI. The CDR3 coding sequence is TGTGCCAGCTCAATAACCGGGACTAGCGGGAGGGCCGCCGGGGCCAACGTCCTGACTTTC. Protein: CASSITGTSGRAAGANVLTF.

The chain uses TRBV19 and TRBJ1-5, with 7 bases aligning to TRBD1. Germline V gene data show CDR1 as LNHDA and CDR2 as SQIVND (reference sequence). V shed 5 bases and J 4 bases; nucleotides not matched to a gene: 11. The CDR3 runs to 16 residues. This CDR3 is CASSSIGQEGNQPQHF. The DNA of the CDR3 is TGTGCCAGTAGTTCCATCGGACAGGAAGGTAATCAGCCCCAGCATTTT.

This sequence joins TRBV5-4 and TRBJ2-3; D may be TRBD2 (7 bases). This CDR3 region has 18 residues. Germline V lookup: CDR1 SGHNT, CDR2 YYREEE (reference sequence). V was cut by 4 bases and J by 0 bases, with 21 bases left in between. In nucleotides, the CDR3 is TGTGCCAGCAGCAGGGGTGGGGGGGCCGGGTTAAGCACAGATACGCAGTATTTT. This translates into CASSRGGGAGLSTDTQYF.

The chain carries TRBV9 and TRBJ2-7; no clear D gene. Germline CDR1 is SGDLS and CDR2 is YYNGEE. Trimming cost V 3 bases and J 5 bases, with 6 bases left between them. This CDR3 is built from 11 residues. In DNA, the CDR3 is TGTGCCAGCAGCGGCAACAACGAGCAGTACTTC. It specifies CASSGNNEQYF.

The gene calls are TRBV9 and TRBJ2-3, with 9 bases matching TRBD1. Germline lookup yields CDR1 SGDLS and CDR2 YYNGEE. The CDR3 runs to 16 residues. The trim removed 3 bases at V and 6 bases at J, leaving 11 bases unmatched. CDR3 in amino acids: CASSAAGQGGGDTQYF. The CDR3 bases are TGTGCCAGCAGCGCCGCGGGACAGGGAGGCGGGGATACGCAGTATTTT.

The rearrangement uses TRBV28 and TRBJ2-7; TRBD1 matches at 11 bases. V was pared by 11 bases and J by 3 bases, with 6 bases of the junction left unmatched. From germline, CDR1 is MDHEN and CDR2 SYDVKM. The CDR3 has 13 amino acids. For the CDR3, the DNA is TGTGCCGCTGGGACAGGGGGTGGCTACGAGCAGTACTTC. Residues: CAAGTGGGYEQYF.

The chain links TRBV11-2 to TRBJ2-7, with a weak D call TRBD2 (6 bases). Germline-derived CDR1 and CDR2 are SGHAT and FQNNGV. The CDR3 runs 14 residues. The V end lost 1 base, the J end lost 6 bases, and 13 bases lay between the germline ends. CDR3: CASSLVGRDGEQYF. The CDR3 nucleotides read TGTGCCAGCAGCTTAGTTGGGCGGGACGGCGAGCAGTACTTC.

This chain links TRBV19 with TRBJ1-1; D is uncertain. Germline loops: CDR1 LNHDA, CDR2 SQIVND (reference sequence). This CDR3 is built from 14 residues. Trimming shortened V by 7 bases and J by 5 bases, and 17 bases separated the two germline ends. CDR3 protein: CASKRTSGETEAFF. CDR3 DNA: TGTGCCAGTAAGAGGACCTCTGGGGAGACTGAAGCTTTCTTT.

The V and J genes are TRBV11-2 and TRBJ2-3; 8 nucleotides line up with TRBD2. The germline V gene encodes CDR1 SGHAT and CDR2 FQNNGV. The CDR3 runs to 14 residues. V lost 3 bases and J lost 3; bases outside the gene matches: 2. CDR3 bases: TGTGCCAGCAGCTTTAGCGGGGAGACAGATACGCAGTATTTT. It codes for CASSFSGETDTQYF.

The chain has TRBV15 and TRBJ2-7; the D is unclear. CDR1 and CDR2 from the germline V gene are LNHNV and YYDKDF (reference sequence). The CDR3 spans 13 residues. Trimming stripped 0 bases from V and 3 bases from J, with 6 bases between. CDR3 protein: CATSRELFYEQYF. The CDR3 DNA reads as TGTGCCACCAGCAGAGAGTTATTCTACGAGCAGTACTTC.

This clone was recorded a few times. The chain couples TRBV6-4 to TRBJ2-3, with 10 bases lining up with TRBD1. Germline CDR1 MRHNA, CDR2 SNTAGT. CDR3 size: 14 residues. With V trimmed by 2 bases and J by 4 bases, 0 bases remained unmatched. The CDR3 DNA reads TGTGCCAGCAGTGACGGACAGGGGGCAGATACGCAGTATTTT. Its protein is CASSDGQGADTQYF.

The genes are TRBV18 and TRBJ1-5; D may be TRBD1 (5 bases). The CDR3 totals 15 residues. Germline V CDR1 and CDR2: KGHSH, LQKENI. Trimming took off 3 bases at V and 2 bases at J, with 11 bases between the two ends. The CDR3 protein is CASSPAGRGNQPQHF. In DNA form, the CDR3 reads TGTGCCAGCTCACCGGCAGGGCGCGGCAATCAGCCCCAGCATTTT. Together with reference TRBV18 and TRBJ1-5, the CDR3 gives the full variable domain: NAGVMQNPRHLVRRRGQEARLRCSPMKGHSHVYWYRQLPEEGLKFMVYLQKENIIDESGMPKERFSAEFPKEGPSILRIQQVVRGDSAAYFCASSPAGRGNQPQHFGDGTRLSIL.

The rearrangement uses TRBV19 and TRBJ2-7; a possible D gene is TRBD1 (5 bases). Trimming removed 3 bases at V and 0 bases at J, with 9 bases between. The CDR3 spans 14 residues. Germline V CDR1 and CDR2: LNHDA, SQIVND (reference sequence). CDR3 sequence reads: CASSMVTGSYEQYF. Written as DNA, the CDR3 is TGTGCCAGTAGTATGGTCACAGGCTCCTACGAGCAGTACTTC.